These 24 T cell receptor beta chains came from one sample sequenced in a study of T-cell memory formation after mild COVID-19. Each CDR3 protein gets one entry after TCRdb re-called the 5' RACE reads with MiXCR. The sample includes hundreds of thousands of distinct CDR3 sequences, 15% of them seen just once. Sequencing used PBMCs or a T cell subset sorted from them (not recorded which). Receptors were obtained from an adult woman who had mild COVID-19 (a few samples of this study predate the infection). Cell type and time point are not known.

This chain uses TRBV20-1 with TRBJ2-7, with D possibly called TRBD1 or TRBD2 (6 bases each). V gave up 0 bases and J gave up 2 bases, with 20 bases separating them. The CDR3 totals 17 residues. Germline CDR1 and CDR2: DFQATT and SNEGSKA (reference sequence). CDR3 sequence (DNA): TGCAGTGCTAGAGATCTCATGGGGGGCAGTCGGACCTACGAGCAGTACTTC. This sequence encodes CSARDLMGGSRTYEQYF.

A few counts support this clonotype. The chain is built from TRBV2 and TRBJ1-5; unclear D gene. V lost 0 bases, J lost 2 bases, and 14 bases lay in between. The V gene's germline CDR1 is SNHLY and CDR2 FYNNEI. The CDR3 has 17 residues. CDR3 region: CASSEALRPGGNQPQHF. CDR3 nucleotides: TGTGCCAGCAGTGAAGCGCTGCGACCCGGGGGCAATCAGCCCCAGCATTTT.

The sample holds a few counts of this clonotype. The chain combines TRBV12-3 or TRBV12-4 with TRBJ2-7; D remains ambiguous. This CDR3 spans 13 amino acids. Trimming pared 5 bases from V and 1 base from J, leaving 9 bases between. The CDR3 loop is CASSTVGSYEQYF. The CDR3 DNA follows: TGTGCCAGCAGTACAGTGGGTTCCTACGAGCAGTACTTC.

The chain couples TRBV3-1 to TRBJ1-6; tentative D call: TRBD1 (5 bases). V lost 3 bases and J 7 bases, leaving 10 bases between the germline ends. The CDR3 is made up of 14 amino acids. From germline, CDR1 is LGHDT and CDR2 YNNKEL (reference sequence). The CDR3 reads CASSHRRQNSPLHF. The CDR3 DNA follows: TGTGCCAGCAGCCACCGTCGACAGAATTCACCCCTCCACTTT.

The chain recombines TRBV20-1 with TRBJ2-5; 12 positions agree with TRBD2. Germline V gives CDR1 DFQATT, CDR2 SNEGSKA (reference sequence). This CDR3 contains 14 residues. With 8 bases clipped from V and 5 bases from J, the junction kept 9 bases outside the gene matches. The CDR3 here is CSCLAGGSGETQYF. In DNA form, the CDR3 reads TGCAGTTGTCTAGCGGGAGGGTCGGGGGAGACCCAGTACTTC.

This clonotype was seen a handful of times. This rearrangement joins TRBV12-3 or TRBV12-4 to TRBJ1-1; the D is unclear. Trimming took off 6 bases at V and 1 base at J, with 12 bases between the two ends. This CDR3 contains 14 residues. CDR3 DNA: TGTGCCAGCAGGTTCAGACGGACGAACACTGAAGCTTTCTTT. Its protein is CASRFRRTNTEAFF.

The chain links TRBV3-1 to TRBJ2-5; no clear D gene. The V gene lost 8 bases and the J gene lost 1 base, with 5 bases spanning the gap. Germline lookup yields CDR1 LGHDT and CDR2 YNNKEL (reference sequence). The CDR3 spans 11 residues. CDR3 bases: TGTGCCAGCGGGCCCCAAGAGACCCAGTACTTC. This translates into CASGPQETQYF.

The rearrangement uses TRBV5-6 and TRBJ1-2, with D possibly matching TRBD1 (5 bases). V lost 5 bases, J lost 12 bases, and 17 bases lay in between. CDR3 length equals 12 residues. Germline V lookup: CDR1 SGHDT, CDR2 YYEEEE. The chain's CDR3 is CASRSRQWLDTF. The DNA for the CDR3 is TGTGCCAGCAGATCCCGACAGTGGCTAGACACCTTC.

This clonotype was found a few times. This chain connects TRBV7-2 to TRBJ2-1, with 9 bases that match TRBD2. The CDR3 has 18 amino acids. Trimming took 5 bases from V and 4 from J; bases not matched to a gene: 15. CDR1 is SGHTA and CDR2 is FQGNSA in the germline V gene. As DNA, the CDR3 is TGTGCCAGCAGCCCGACCGCGACTAGCGGACCCCCGTACAATGAGCAGTTCTTC. Translation gives CASSPTATSGPPYNEQFF.

This clonotype appeared a few times. The chain couples TRBV7-2 to TRBJ2-1; 9 positions agree with TRBD2. The CDR3 has 15 residues. Germline V gives CDR1 SGHTA, CDR2 FQGNSA. V lost 4 bases, J lost 5 bases, and 6 bases stayed unmatched. In DNA form, the CDR3 reads TGTGCCAGCAGCTATAGCGGGAGTACGCACAATGAGCAGTTCTTC. Translation gives CASSYSGSTHNEQFF. The full variable domain, rest sourced from reference TRBV7-2 and TRBJ2-1, is GAGVSQSPSNKVTEKGKDVELRCDPISGHTALYWYRQSLGQGLEFLIYFQGNSAPDKSGLPSDRFSAERTGGSVSTLTIQRTQQEDSAVYLCASSYSGSTHNEQFFGPGTRLTVL.

This clonotype was counted only a few times. The chain combines TRBV7-6 with TRBJ2-5, with 13 bases fitting TRBD2. The CDR3 covers 15 residues. Trimming took 5 bases from V and 5 from J; bases not matched to a gene: 5. Germline assignment: CDR1 SGHVS and CDR2 FNYEAQ. For the CDR3, the DNA is TGTGCCAGCAGCCAACGGACTAGCGGGGGTGAGACCCAGTACTTC. It translates to CASSQRTSGGETQYF.

This clonotype was found once. The rearrangement uses TRBV30 and TRBJ1-1; perhaps TRBD1 as D (6 bases). CDR3 length: 14 residues. Trimming stripped 3 bases from V and 4 bases from J, with 15 bases between. Per the germline V gene, CDR1 is GTSNPN and CDR2 is SVGIG (reference sequence). The CDR3 nucleotides read TGTGCCTGGAGCTTAACAGGGCTGGGCACTGAAGCTTTCTTT. This gives the protein CAWSLTGLGTEAFF.

The CDR3 is CASSSQGSAFF. For the CDR3, the DNA is TGTGCCAGCAGCTCGCAGGGATCGGCTTTCTTT. The chain carries TRBV5-6 and TRBJ1-1; the D gene is possibly TRBD1 (5 bases). V lost 3 bases and J lost 11, with 11 bases in between. Germline V gives CDR1 SGHDT, CDR2 YYEEEE. The CDR3 consists of 11 residues.

This clonotype was seen at least ten times. This rearrangement joins TRBV9 to TRBJ2-5; 11 bases agree with TRBD2. The CDR3 is made up of 16 amino acids. The germline gives CDR1 SGDLS, CDR2 YYNGEE. Trimming took 3 bases from V and 3 from J; bases not matched to a gene: 7. The CDR3 coding sequence is TGTGCCAGCAGCGCCCGTAGCGGGGGGGTCAAAGAGACCCAGTACTTC. It specifies CASSARSGGVKETQYF.

J is TRBJ1-1 and V is TRBV7-3, with TRBD1 as a possible D gene (5 bases). CDR1 and CDR2 (germline): SGHTA, FQGTGA. V lost 2 bases to trimming and J lost 0 bases, with 25 bases between them. This CDR3 is built from 20 residues. The CDR3 region has the DNA TGTGCCAGCAGCTTACTCCCCAAGGGCCGGGGGTTCGTAATGAACACTGAAGCTTTCTTT. Translating it yields CASSLLPKGRGFVMNTEAFF.

The chain couples TRBV12-3 or TRBV12-4 to TRBJ2-5, with D possibly being TRBD1 or TRBD2 (6 bases each). The V gene lost 5 bases and the J gene lost 5 bases, with 21 bases spanning the gap. The CDR3 spans 16 residues. CDR3 coding DNA: TGTGCCAGCAGTGCCCGGTTGGTGGGGGCGGGGGAGACCCAGTACTTC. This gives the protein CASSARLVGAGETQYF.

This clonotype appeared a few times. The rearrangement links TRBV2 to TRBJ2-3, with D possibly matching TRBD2 (6 bases). V dropped 3 bases and J dropped 6 bases, with 22 bases sitting between them. Germline loops: CDR1 SNHLY, CDR2 FYNNEI. The CDR3 consists of 17 residues. The CDR3, as DNA: TGTGCCAGCAGTGAGGGAGGCCGCGGGCACTGGGGCGATACGCAGTATTTT. This sequence encodes CASSEGGRGHWGDTQYF. Full variable domain (rest looked up from reference TRBV2 and TRBJ2-3): EPEVTQTPSHQVTQMGQEVILRCVPISNHLYFYWYRQILGQKVEFLVSFYNNEISEKSEIFDDQFSVERPDGSNFTLKIRSTKLEDSAMYFCASSEGGRGHWGDTQYFGPGTRLTVL.

The V and J genes are TRBV5-1 and TRBJ2-4, with 9 bases lining up with TRBD2. J gave up 9 bases and V 0 bases, and 4 bases lay outside the gene matches. This CDR3 has 14 residues. Germline CDR1 SGHRS, CDR2 YFSETQ. The CDR3 sequence: CASSLELAGSIQYF. The CDR3 nucleotides are TGCGCCAGCAGCTTGGAGCTAGCGGGAAGCATTCAGTACTTC.

This rearrangement joins TRBV5-1 to TRBJ2-2; D remains ambiguous. The V end lost 2 bases, the J end lost 1 base, and 6 bases lay between the germline ends. This CDR3 contains 14 residues. CDR1 and CDR2 (germline): SGHRS, YFSETQ. As DNA, the CDR3 is TGCGCCAGCAGCTTCGACCTGAACACCGGGGAGCTGTTTTTT. This gives the protein CASSFDLNTGELFF. Full variable domain (rest looked up from reference TRBV5-1 and TRBJ2-2): KAGVTQTPRYLIKTRGQQVTLSCSPISGHRSVSWYQQTPGQGLQFLFEYFSETQRNKGNFPGRFSGRQFSNSRSEMNVSTLELGDSALYLCASSFDLNTGELFFGEGSRLTVL.

The chain joins TRBV4-2 to TRBJ2-7; D unresolved. Trimming pared 0 bases from V and 6 bases from J, leaving 9 bases between. The germline V gene has CDR1 LGHNA and CDR2 YNFKEQ. The CDR3 sequence is 13 residues long. For the CDR3, the DNA is TGTGCCAGCAGCCAAGAAGGGTGGGGCGAGCAGTACTTC. This codes for CASSQEGWGEQYF.

V gene TRBV3-1 combines with J gene TRBJ2-3; D gene uncertain. The V gene lost 1 base and the J gene lost 2 bases, with 10 bases spanning the gap. This CDR3 contains 15 residues. The germline CDR1 and CDR2 sequences are LGHDT and YNNKEL (reference sequence). Here the CDR3 DNA reads TGTGCCAGCAGCCAAGCCGGAACACACACAGATACGCAGTATTTT. Translation gives CASSQAGTHTDTQYF.

This chain links TRBV12-3 or TRBV12-4 with TRBJ1-1; possible D gene TRBD1, 5 bases. The V end lost 6 bases, the J end lost 2 bases, and 19 bases lay between the germline ends. The CDR3 is 16 amino acids. The CDR3 reads CASSPTVGTGNTEAFF. In nucleotides, the CDR3 is TGTGCCAGCAGCCCTACCGTCGGAACAGGAAACACTGAAGCTTTCTTT.

This chain links TRBV15 with TRBJ2-7; no definite D call. The CDR3 is 12 residues long. Trimming removed 3 bases from V and 6 bases from J, with 9 bases in between. The V gene's germline CDR1 is LNHNV and CDR2 YYDKDF (reference sequence). The DNA for the CDR3 is TGTGCCACCAGCAGGGATCGAGTCGAGCAGTACTTC. Translating it yields CATSRDRVEQYF.

V is TRBV14 and J is TRBJ1-2; the D gene is possibly TRBD1 (6 bases). CDR1 is SGHDN, CDR2 FVKESK, per germline. The CDR3 is 13 residues long. V was clipped by 3 bases and J by 4 bases, with 9 bases between them. The CDR3 DNA follows: TGTGCCAGCAGCCACGGACAGACCTATGGCTACACCTTC. Protein product: CASSHGQTYGYTF. The full variable domain, its missing parts supplied by reference TRBV14 and TRBJ1-2, is EAGVTQFPSHSVIEKGQTVTLRCDPISGHDNLYWYRRVMGKEIKFLLHFVKESKQDESGMPNNRFLAERTGGTYSTLKVQPAELEDSGVYFCASSHGQTYGYTFGSGTRLTVV.